This T cell receptor (beta chain) was documented in a study of blood T cell repertoires in COVID-19. Study background: Sources were T cells, B-cell-depleted T cells, or PBMCs; the material itself was cDNA or gDNA.

Followed over time, Seattle patients had been enrolled while infection was active. As originally analysed: For nucleated cells, counts were estimated from reference gene primer amplification. Sequenced by immunoSEQ multiplex PCR; TCRdb stores in-frame clones only, minus some. V, J and clone size were drawn from that table, and D and trimming were deduced from the DNA. The profile shows tens of thousands of clones, about nine tenths of them singletons. The sample was peripheral blood. The sequence was obtained from a man in his forties or fifties with COVID-19, enrolled during active disease.

The CDR3 nucleotides read TGTGCCAGCAGTTTGAACAGGGGTGCCGGAAACACCATATATTTT. Its translation is CASSLNRGAGNTIYF. The chain combines TRBV27 with TRBJ1-3, with 7 bases fitting TRBD1. Germline trimming cut 3 bases from V and 4 bases from J; bases unmatched to any gene: 6. Germline V CDR1 and CDR2: MNHEY, SMNVEV (reference sequence). The CDR3 sequence is 15 residues long.